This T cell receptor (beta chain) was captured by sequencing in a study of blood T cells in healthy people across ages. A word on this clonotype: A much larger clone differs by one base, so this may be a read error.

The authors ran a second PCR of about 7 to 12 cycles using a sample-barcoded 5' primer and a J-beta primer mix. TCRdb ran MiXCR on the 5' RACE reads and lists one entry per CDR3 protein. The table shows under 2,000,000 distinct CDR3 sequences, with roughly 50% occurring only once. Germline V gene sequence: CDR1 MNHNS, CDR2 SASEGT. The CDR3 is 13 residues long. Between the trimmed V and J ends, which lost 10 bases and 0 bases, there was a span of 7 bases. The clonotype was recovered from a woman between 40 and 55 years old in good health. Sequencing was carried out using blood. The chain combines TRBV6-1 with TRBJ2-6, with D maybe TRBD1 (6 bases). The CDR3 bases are TGTGCCAACAGGGTCTCTGGGGCCAACGTCCTGACTTTC. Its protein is CANRVSGANVLTF.